This TCR beta chain was retrieved from a study of technical replicates of blood from several donors. The data were produced by immunoSEQ multiplex PCR, yet TCRdb's version contains in-frame clones alone and is incomplete. The sample carries 75,000 to 90,000 clones, approximately 93% recorded once. CDR3 length: 15 amino acids. Sequenced input: T cells isolated from PBMCs. J is TRBJ2-7 and V is TRBV21-1; the table gives TRBD1 as D, unverified against the DNA. TRBV21-1 is a recognized pseudogene. The receptor was derived from a human donor in good health. The chain's CDR3 is CARKDRERLSYEQYF. CDR3 nucleotide sequence: TGTGCCAGGAAAGACAGGGAAAGGTTATCCTACGAGCAGTACTTC.